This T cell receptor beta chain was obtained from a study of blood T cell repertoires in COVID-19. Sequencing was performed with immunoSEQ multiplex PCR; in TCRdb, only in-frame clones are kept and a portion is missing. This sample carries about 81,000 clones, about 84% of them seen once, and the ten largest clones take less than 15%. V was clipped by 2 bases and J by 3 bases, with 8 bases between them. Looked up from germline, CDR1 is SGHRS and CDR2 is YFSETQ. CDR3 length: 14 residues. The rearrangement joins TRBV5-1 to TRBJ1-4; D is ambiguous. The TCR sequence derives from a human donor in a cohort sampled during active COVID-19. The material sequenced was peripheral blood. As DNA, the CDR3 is TGCGCCAGCAGCTTCCGGGAGCCTAATGAAAAACTGTTTTTT. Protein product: CASSFREPNEKLFF. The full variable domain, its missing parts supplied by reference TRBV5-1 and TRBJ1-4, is KAGVTQTPRYLIKTRGQQVTLSCSPISGHRSVSWYQQTPGQGLQFLFEYFSETQRNKGNFPGRFSGRQFSNSRSEMNVSTLELGDSALYLCASSFREPNEKLFFGSGTQLSVL.